The clone carrying this TCR beta chain has a handful of counts. The data derive from a study of cytomegalovirus exposure and HLA in healthy donors. 13 Jbeta primers and 60 Vbeta primers were used for the PCR. This table comes from immunoSEQ multiplex PCR, and its TCRdb copy is limited to in-frame clones, with some not included. Here the sample spans about 90,000 clones, over 70% being singletons. CDR1 is MNHEY and CDR2 is SMNVEV in the germline V gene (reference sequence). V lost 2 bases to trimming and J lost 1 base, with 8 bases between them. The CDR3 spans 14 residues. This TCR was sampled from a man aged 25 to 40 in good health and CMV-seropositive. The specimen was PBMCs. V gene TRBV27 combines with J gene TRBJ1-1, with D tentatively TRBD1 (5 bases). The CDR3 sequence: CASSLGQGNTEAFF. The CDR3 bases are TGTGCCAGCAGTTTAGGGCAGGGGAACACTGAAGCTTTCTTT.